A selection of T cell receptor beta chains follows, all from one sample in a study of cytomegalovirus exposure and HLA in healthy donors. Clones were read by immunoSEQ multiplex PCR, and TCRdb kept only the in-frame ones, dropping some. The sample lists about 130,000 clones; more than 80% were seen once. Material for sequencing was PBMCs. All receptors come from a woman aged 30 to 39 in good health and CMV-seropositive. CDR3s include the opening cysteine and the closing phenylalanine or tryptophan. The order of the fields is J gene, clone size, V gene, CDR3 length, CDR3 protein. Only part of the rows carry a size: once, few, many, or a class if the clone is expanded.

J: TRBJ2-7
size: .
V: TRBV2
length: 13
CDR3: CASKSGGLYEQYF

J: TRBJ2-1
size: .
V: TRBV7-8
length: 16
CDR3: CASSLAERISYNEQFF

J: TRBJ2-1
size: .
V: TRBV2
length: 15
CDR3: CASSEDRGGHRGQFF

J: TRBJ2-7
size: .
V: TRBV2
length: 17
CDR3: CATGRSGAGGLIYEQYF

J: TRBJ2-7
size: .
V: TRBV6-1
length: 15
CDR3: CASSSGTSESGEQYF

J: TRBJ2-7
size: .
V: TRBV9
length: 13
CDR3: CASSPGDSVEQYF

J: TRBJ2-3
size: .
V: TRBV10-1
length: 12
CDR3: CASSSRLDTQYF

J: TRBJ1-3
size: .
V: TRBV5-6
length: 15
CDR3: CASSLMEGVGNTIYF

J: TRBJ2-3
size: .
V: TRBV9
length: 15
CDR3: CASSPRLDRTDTQYF

J: TRBJ2-7
size: few
V: TRBV11-3
length: 12
CDR3: CASSLTGGEQYF

J: TRBJ1-5
size: .
V: TRBV28
length: 16
CDR3: CASSSPGQGADQPQHF

J: TRBJ1-4
size: .
V: TRBV7-9
length: 14
CDR3: CASSYRGQGEKLFF

J: TRBJ1-4
size: .
V: TRBV5-5
length: 14
CDR3: CASSWRGSGEKLFF

J: TRBJ2-3
size: .
V: TRBV2
length: 15
CDR3: CASVLRQGFSDTQYF

J: TRBJ1-1
size: .
V: TRBV6-5
length: 15
CDR3: CASSYSGRGGTEAFF

J: TRBJ2-3
size: .
V: TRBV13
length: 15
CDR3: CASSTARVGADTQYF

J: TRBJ1-1
size: .
V: TRBV7-9
length: 13
CDR3: CASSLTRNAEAFF

J: TRBJ2-1
size: .
V: TRBV29-1
length: 13
CDR3: CSVKGLAKQEQFF

J: TRBJ2-1
size: .
V: TRBV29-1
length: 17
CDR3: CSVEERASGSRVDEQFF

J: TRBJ2-1
size: .
V: TRBV15
length: 16
CDR3: CATSRERMSSYNEQFF

J: TRBJ2-7
size: .
V: TRBV10-3
length: 15
CDR3: CAISGGGQKKYEQYF

J: TRBJ2-5
size: .
V: TRBV11-2
length: 17
CDR3: CASSPRTSGVPGETQYF

J: TRBJ2-1
size: .
V: TRBV25-1
length: 17
CDR3: CASSESPSSGRPEEQFF

J: TRBJ2-4
size: .
V: TRBV2
length: 13
CDR3: CASRQGFKNIQYF

J: TRBJ2-7
size: .
V: TRBV27
length: 14
CDR3: CASSLFPSGYEQYF

J: TRBJ2-5
size: .
V: TRBV5-8
length: 14
CDR3: CASSLVQAQETQYF

J: TRBJ2-7
size: .
V: TRBV2
length: 14
CDR3: CASLERDPSYEQYF

J: TRBJ1-5
size: few
V: TRBV28
length: 14
CDR3: CASTTFQGDQPQHF

J: TRBJ1-5
size: .
V: TRBV7-2
length: 13
CDR3: CASSADKNQPQHF

J: TRBJ2-5
size: .
V: TRBV29-1
length: 14
CDR3: CSVEDRGLVGTQYF

J: TRBJ1-1
size: .
V: TRBV28
length: 14
CDR3: CASNDAGWHTEAFF

J: TRBJ2-7
size: .
V: TRBV28
length: 15
CDR3: CASTTPGTGAYEQYF

J: TRBJ1-2
size: .
V: TRBV28
length: 14
CDR3: CASISPQGYYGYTF

J: TRBJ1-6
size: .
V: TRBV11-2
length: 14
CDR3: CASSFWAGKSPLHF

J: TRBJ1-4
size: .
V: TRBV2
length: 14
CDR3: CASRPGQPNEKLFF

J: TRBJ1-1
size: .
V: TRBV6-5
length: 16
CDR3: CASSYGQGLGDTEAFF

J: TRBJ1-2
size: .
V: TRBV11-2
length: 15
CDR3: CASSLGVGQGAGYTF

J: TRBJ1-6
size: .
V: TRBV6-5
length: 14
CDR3: CASSYTGQGSPLHF